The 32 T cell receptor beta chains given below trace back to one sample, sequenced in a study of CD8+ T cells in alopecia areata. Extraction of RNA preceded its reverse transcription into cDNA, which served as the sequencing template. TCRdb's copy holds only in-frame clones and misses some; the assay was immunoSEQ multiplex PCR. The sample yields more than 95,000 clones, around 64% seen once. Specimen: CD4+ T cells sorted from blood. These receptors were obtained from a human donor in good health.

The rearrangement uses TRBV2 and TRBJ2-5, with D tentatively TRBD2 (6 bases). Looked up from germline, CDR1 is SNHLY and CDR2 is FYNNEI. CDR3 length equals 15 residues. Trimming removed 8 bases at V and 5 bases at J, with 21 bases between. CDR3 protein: CASAQEGVSGETQYF. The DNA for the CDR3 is TGTGCCAGCGCCCAGGAGGGAGTGAGTGGGGAGACCCAGTACTTC.

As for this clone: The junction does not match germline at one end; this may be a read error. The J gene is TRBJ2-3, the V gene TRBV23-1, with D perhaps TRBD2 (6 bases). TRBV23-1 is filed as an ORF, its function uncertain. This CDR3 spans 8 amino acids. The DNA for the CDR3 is TGCGCCAGCGATAAAGCGGGTTTT. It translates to CASDKAGF.

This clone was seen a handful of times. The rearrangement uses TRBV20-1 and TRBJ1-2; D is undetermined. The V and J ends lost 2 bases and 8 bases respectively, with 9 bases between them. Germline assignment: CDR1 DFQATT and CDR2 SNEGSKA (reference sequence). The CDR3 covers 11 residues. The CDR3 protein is CSARTSAGYTF. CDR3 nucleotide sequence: TGCAGTGCTAGAACATCGGCGGGCTACACCTTC.

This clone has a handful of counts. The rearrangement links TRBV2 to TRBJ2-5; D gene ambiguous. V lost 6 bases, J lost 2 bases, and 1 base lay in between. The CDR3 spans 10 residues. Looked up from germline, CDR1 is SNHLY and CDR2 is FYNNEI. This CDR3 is CASRQETQYF. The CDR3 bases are TGTGCCAGCAGACAAGAGACCCAGTACTTC. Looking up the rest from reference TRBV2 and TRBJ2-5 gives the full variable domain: EPEVTQTPSHQVTQMGQEVILRCVPISNHLYFYWYRQILGQKVEFLVSFYNNEISEKSEIFDDQFSVERPDGSNFTLKIRSTKLEDSAMYFCASRQETQYFGPGTRLLVL.

CDR3 in amino acids: CASSQESSEQFF. CDR3 coding DNA: TGTGCCAGCAGCCAGGAGAGTTCTGAGCAGTTCTTC. The V gene is TRBV4-2, the J gene TRBJ2-1, with D hard to call. The CDR3 loop spans 12 amino acids. Trimming took 3 bases from V and 9 from J, leaving 9 bases between them. Germline values: CDR1 LGHNA, CDR2 YNFKEQ.

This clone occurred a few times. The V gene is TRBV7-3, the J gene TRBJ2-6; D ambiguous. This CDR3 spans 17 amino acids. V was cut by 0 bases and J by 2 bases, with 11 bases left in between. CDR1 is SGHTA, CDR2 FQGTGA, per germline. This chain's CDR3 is CASSLTNAGAGANVLTF. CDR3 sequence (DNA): TGTGCCAGCAGCTTAACGAATGCTGGGGCTGGGGCCAACGTCCTGACTTTC.

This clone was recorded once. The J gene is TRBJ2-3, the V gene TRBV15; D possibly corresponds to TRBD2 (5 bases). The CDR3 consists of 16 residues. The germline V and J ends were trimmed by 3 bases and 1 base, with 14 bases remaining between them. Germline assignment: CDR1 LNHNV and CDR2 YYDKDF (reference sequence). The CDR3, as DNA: TGTGCCACCAGCAGGGAGATGGGCGGGCGCACAGATACGCAGTATTTT. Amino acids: CATSREMGGRTDTQYF.

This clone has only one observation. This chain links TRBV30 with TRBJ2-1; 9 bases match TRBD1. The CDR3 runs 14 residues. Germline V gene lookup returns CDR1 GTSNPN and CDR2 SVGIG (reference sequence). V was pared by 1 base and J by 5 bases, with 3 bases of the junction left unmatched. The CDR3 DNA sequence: TGTGCCTGGAGTGCCGGGACAGGGAACAATGAGCAGTTCTTC. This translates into CAWSAGTGNNEQFF.

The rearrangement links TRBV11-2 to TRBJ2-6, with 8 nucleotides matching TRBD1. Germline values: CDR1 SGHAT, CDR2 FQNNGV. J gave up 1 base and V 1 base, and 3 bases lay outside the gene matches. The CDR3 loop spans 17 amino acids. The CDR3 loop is CASSLGRGLSGANVLTF. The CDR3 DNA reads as TGTGCCAGCAGCTTAGGCAGGGGGCTTTCTGGGGCCAACGTCCTGACTTTC.

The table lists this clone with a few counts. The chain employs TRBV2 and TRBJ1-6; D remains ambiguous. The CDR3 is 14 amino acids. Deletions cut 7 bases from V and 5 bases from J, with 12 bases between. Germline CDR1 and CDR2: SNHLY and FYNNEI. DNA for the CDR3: TGTGCCAGCACAGGAGTGAGGAATAATTCACCCCTCCACTTT. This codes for CASTGVRNNSPLHF.

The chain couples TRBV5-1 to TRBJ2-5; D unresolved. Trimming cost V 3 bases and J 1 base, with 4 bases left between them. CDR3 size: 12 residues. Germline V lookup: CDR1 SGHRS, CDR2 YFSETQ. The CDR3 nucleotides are TGCGCCAGCAGCTCGACCCAAGAGACCCAGTACTTC. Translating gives CASSSTQETQYF.

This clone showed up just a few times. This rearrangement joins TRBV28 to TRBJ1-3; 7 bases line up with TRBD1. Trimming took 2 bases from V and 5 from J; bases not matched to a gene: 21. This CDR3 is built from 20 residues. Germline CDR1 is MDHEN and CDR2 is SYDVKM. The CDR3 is CASSLKRGSGQLKIRNTIYF. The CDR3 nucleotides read TGTGCCAGCAGTTTAAAACGGGGGTCGGGACAGTTAAAAATAAGAAACACCATATATTTT.

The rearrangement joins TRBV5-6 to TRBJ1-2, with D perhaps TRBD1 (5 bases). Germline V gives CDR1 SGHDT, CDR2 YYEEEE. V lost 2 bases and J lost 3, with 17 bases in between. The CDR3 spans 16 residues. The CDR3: CASSFLRRTTHYGYTF. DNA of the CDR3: TGTGCCAGCAGCTTCCTGCGGAGGACAACCCACTATGGCTACACCTTC. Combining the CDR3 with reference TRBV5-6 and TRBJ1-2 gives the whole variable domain DAGVTQSPTHLIKTRGQQVTLRCSPKSGHDTVSWYQQALGQGPQFIFQYYEEEERQRGNFPDRFSGHQFPNYSSELNVNALLLGDSALYLCASSFLRRTTHYGYTFGSGTRLTVV.

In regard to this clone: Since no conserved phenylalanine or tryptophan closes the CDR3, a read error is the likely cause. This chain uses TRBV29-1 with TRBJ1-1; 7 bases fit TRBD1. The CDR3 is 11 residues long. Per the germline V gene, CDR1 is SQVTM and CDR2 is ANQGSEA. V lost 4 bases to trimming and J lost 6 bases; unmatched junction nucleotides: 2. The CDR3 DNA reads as TGCAGCGTTGCCGACAGGGCTGAAGCTTTCCTT. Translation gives CSVADRAEAFL.

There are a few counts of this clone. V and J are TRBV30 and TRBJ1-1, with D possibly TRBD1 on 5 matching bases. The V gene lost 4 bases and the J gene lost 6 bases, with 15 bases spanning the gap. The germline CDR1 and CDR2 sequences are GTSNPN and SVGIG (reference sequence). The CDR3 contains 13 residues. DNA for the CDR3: TGTGCCTGGACCCTCGGAGGGGCCTCTGAAGCTTTCTTT. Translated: CAWTLGGASEAFF.

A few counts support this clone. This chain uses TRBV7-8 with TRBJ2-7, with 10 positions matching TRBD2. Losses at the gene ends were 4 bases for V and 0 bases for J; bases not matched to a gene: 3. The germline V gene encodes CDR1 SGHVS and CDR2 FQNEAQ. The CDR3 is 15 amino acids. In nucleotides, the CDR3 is TGTGCCAGCAGCTCACTAGCGGGGAGCTCCTACGAGCAGTACTTC. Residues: CASSSLAGSSYEQYF. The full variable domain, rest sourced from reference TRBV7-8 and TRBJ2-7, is GAGVSQSPRYKVAKRGQDVALRCDPISGHVSLFWYQQALGQGPEFLTYFQNEAQLDKSGLPSDRFFAERPEGSVSTLKIQRTQQEDSAVYLCASSSLAGSSYEQYFGPGTRLTVT.

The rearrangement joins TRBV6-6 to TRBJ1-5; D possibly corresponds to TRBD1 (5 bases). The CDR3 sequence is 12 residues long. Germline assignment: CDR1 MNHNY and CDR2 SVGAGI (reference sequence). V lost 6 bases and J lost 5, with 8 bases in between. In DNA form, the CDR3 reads TGTGCCAGCAGAGAGGGGCATCAGCCCCAGCATTTT. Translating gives CASREGHQPQHF.

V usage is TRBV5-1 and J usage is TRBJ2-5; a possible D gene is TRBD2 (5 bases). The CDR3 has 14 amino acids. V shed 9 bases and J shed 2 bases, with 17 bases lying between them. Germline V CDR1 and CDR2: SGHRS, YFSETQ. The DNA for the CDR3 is TGCGCCACCACTTCTGGAGGACCGCAAGAGACCCAGTACTTC. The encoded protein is CATTSGGPQETQYF.

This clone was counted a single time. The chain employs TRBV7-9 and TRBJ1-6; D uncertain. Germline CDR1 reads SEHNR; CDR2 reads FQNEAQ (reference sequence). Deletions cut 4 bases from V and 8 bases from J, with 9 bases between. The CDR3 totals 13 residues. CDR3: CASSSFSYSPLHF. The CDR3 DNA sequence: TGTGCCAGCAGCTCCTTTTCCTATTCACCCCTCCACTTT.

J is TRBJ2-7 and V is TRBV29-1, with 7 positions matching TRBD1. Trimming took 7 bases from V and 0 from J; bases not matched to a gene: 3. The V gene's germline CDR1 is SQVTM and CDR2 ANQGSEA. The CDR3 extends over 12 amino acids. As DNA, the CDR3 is TGCAGCGCACACAGGGGCTCCTACGAGCAGTACTTC. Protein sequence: CSAHRGSYEQYF.

CDR3 loop: CASTTPRSGGRTDTQYF. The DNA of the CDR3 is TGTGCCAGCACGACCCCGAGGAGCGGGGGACGTACAGATACGCAGTATTTT. The chain links TRBV27 to TRBJ2-3; 8 nucleotides align to TRBD2. Germline loops: CDR1 MNHEY, CDR2 SMNVEV (reference sequence). J gave up 3 bases and V 7 bases, and 15 bases lay outside the gene matches. This CDR3 has 17 residues.

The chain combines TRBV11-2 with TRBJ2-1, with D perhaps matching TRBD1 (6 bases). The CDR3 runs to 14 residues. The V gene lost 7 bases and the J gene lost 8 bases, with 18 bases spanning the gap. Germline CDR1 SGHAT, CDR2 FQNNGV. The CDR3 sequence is CASIPTLNRDEQFF. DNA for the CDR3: TGTGCCAGCATCCCTACGCTTAACAGGGATGAGCAGTTCTTC.

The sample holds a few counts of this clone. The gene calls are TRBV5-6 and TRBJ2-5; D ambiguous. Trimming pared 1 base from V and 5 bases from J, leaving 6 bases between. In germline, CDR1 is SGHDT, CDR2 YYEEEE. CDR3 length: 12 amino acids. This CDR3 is CASSLSSETQYF. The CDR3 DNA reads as TGTGCCAGCAGCTTGAGTTCGGAGACCCAGTACTTC. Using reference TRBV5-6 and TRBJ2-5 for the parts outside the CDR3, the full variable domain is DAGVTQSPTHLIKTRGQQVTLRCSPKSGHDTVSWYQQALGQGPQFIFQYYEEEERQRGNFPDRFSGHQFPNYSSELNVNALLLGDSALYLCASSLSSETQYFGPGTRLLVL.

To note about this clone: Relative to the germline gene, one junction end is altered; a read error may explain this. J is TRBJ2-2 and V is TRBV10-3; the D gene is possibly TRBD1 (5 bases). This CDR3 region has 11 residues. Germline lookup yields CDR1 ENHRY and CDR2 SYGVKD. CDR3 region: CAIRDTGELFF. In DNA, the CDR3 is TGTGCCATCAGGGACACAGGGGAGCTGTTTTTT.

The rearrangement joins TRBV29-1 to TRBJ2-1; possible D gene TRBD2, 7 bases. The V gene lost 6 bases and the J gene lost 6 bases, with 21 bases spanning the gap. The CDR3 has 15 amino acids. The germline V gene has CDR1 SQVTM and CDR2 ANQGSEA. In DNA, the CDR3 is TGCAGCGTCGCCCGACTAGGGCGGGGGCCCAATGAGCAGTTCTTC. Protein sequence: CSVARLGRGPNEQFF.

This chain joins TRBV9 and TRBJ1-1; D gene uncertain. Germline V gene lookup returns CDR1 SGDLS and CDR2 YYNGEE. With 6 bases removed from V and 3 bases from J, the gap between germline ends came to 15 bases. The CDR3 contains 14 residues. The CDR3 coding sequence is TGTGCCAGCAACGAGGACGGGCGCGACACTGAAGCTTTCTTT. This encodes CASNEDGRDTEAFF.

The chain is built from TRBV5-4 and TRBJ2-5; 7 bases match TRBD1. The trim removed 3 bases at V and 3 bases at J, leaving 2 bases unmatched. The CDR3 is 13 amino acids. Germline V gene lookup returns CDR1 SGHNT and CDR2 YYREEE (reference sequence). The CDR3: CASSSDRKETQYF. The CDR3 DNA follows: TGTGCCAGCAGCTCGGACAGGAAAGAGACCCAGTACTTC.

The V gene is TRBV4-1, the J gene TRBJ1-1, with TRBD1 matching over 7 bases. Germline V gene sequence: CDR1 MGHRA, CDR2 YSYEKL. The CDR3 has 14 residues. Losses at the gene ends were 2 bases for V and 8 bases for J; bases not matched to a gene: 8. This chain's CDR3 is CASSQPLRDSEAFF. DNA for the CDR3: TGCGCCAGCAGCCAACCTCTCCGGGACAGCGAAGCTTTCTTT.

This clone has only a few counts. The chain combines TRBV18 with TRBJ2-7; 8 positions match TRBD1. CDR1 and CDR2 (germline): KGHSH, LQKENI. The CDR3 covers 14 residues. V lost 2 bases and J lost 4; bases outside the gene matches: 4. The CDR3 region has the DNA TGTGCCAGCTCACCAGGGACAGGTGCTTACGAGCAGTACTTC. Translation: CASSPGTGAYEQYF.

CDR3 loop: CASSLGPASYGYTF. For the CDR3, the DNA is TGTGCCAGCAGCTTAGGCCCAGCCTCCTATGGCTACACCTTC. J is TRBJ1-2 and V is TRBV7-6; no clear D. Germline CDR1 is SGHVS and CDR2 is FNYEAQ. V was shortened by 1 base and J by 4 bases, with 10 bases between the two germline ends. This CDR3 is built from 14 residues.

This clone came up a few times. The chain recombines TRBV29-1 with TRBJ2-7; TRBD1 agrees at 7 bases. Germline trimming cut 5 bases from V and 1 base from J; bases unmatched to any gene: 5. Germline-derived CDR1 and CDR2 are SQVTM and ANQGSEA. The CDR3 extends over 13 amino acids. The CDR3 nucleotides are TGCAGCGTTCGAGGGGGCATGTCCTACGAGCAGTACTTC. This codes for CSVRGGMSYEQYF.

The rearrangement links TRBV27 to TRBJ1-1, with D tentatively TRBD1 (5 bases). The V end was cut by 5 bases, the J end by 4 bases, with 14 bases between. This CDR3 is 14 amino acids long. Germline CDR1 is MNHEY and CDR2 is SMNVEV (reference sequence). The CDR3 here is CASSDSGWPTEAFF. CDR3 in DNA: TGTGCCAGCAGTGACTCAGGGTGGCCCACTGAAGCTTTCTTT.